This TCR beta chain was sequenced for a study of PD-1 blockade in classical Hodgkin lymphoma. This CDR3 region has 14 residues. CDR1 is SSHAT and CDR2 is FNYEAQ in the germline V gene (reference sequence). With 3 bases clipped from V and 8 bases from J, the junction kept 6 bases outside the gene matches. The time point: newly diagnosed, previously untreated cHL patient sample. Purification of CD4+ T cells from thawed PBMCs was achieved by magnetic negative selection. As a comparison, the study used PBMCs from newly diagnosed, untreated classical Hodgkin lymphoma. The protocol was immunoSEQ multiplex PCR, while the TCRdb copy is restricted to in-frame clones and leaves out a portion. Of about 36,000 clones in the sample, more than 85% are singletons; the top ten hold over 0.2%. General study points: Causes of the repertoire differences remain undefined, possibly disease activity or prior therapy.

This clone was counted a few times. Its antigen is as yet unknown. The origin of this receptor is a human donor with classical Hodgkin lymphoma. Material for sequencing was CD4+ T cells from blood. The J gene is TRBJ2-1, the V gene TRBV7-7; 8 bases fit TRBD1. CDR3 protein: CASSFGTGGDEQFF. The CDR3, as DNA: TGTGCCAGCAGCTTCGGGACAGGAGGCGATGAGCAGTTCTTC. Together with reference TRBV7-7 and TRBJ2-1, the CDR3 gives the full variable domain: GAGVSQSPRYKVTKRGQDVTLRCDPISSHATLYWYQQALGQGPEFLTYFNYEAQPDKSGLPSDRFSAERPEGSISTLTIQRTEQRDSAMYRCASSFGTGGDEQFFGPGTRLTVL.